The T cell receptor (beta chain) described here comes from a study of beta chain features in type 1 diabetes. Study-wide points: Since sequencing was performed on cDNA, cells with high TCR expression could be over-represented. Moderate yet significant TCRB CDR3 shortening was seen in Type 1 diabetes patients in all four CD4+ subsets. Compared to healthy donors, patients appeared to have naive, central memory and Treg TCRB repertoires that were more alike. Whether HLA type affects TCRB rearrangement stayed undetermined in the present work. More deletions and fewer insertions at VDJ junctions were found in patients with type 1 diabetes.

Expressed TCRB transcripts were sequenced because the entire RNA isolate underwent reverse transcription. Some clones are missing from TCRdb's copy, which holds only in-frame ones; the method was immunoSEQ multiplex PCR. The sample carries 500,000 to 850,000 clones, about 14% recorded once. J was trimmed by 2 bases and V by 2 bases; bases with no gene match: 6. Germline-derived CDR1 and CDR2 are SGHRS and YFSETQ. The length of the CDR3 is 16 residues. To note about this clone: Antigen unknown.

The rearrangement uses TRBV5-1 and TRBJ1-3; 8 bases fit TRBD1. The TCR comes from a man younger than 35 with type 1 diabetes. Sequencing used naive CD4+ T cells from blood. The CDR3 sequence is CASSFTGGPPGNTIYF. CDR3 sequence (DNA): TGCGCCAGCAGCTTTACAGGGGGTCCTCCTGGAAACACCATATATTTT.